This TCR beta chain was sequenced for a study of blood T cells in healthy people across ages. This CDR3 region has 13 residues. The germline gives CDR1 MNHEY, CDR2 SMNVEV (reference sequence). V gave up 8 bases and J gave up 5 bases, with 14 bases separating them. Next came a second PCR, run for about 6 to 11 cycles, which used a sample-barcoded 5' primer along with a J-beta primer mix. Using its own MiXCR run on the 5' RACE reads, TCRdb lists one record per CDR3 protein. This table holds about 1.6 million distinct CDR3 sequences, 30% to 35% found once. Extraction yielded at least 5.5 micrograms of total RNA per sample.

Material for sequencing was blood. The receptor comes from a woman in her twenties or thirties in good health. The V call is TRBV27, the J call TRBJ2-3, with D perhaps TRBD1 (6 bases). The chain's CDR3 is CASRRGGQDTQYF. In nucleotides, the CDR3 is TGTGCCAGCCGGAGAGGGGGTCAAGATACGCAGTATTTT.